A selection of T cell receptor beta chains follows, all from one sample in a study of blood T cell repertoires in COVID-19. The repertoire was sequenced with immunoSEQ multiplex PCR; TCRdb's copy has only in-frame clones and lacks some. The data contain tens of thousands of clones, around three quarters of them singletons. Sequencing was carried out using peripheral blood. The receptors here all came from a woman older than 75 with acute or convalescent COVID-19. Each CDR3 is given with its conserved first and last residue. The D gene is left open where the match is weak. Clone size is not always given. Where it is, it says once, few, many or a class for expanded clones.

TRBV20-1	TRBJ1-1	-	-	CSASEGGDTEAFF	TGCAGTGCTAGTGAGGGAGGTGACACTGAAGCTTTCTTT
TRBV27	TRBJ2-2	-	TRBD1	CAGRTGFDTGELFF	TGTGCCGGAAGGACAGGTTTTGACACCGGGGAGCTGTTTTTT
TRBV10-2	TRBJ2-3	-	-	CASSVAGNTDTQYF	TGCGCCAGCAGTGTCGCGGGGAATACAGATACGCAGTATTTT
TRBV6-1	TRBJ2-4	-	TRBD1	CASSENRGNIQYF	TGTGCCAGCAGTGAAAACAGGGGGAACATTCAGTACTTC
TRBV6-5	TRBJ2-3	-	TRBD2	CASRLGGARTDTQYF	TGTGCCAGCAGACTCGGGGGGGCCCGGACAGATACGCAGTATTTT
TRBV3-1/TRBV3-2	TRBJ1-3	-	-	CASSERTVRNTIYF	TGTGCCAGCAGCGAACGGACAGTGAGAAACACCATATATTTT
TRBV11-2	TRBJ2-1	-	TRBD2	CASSLVVAGLAQFF	TGTGCCAGCAGCTTAGTGGTAGCGGGATTAGCGCAGTTCTTC
TRBV9	TRBJ1-3	-	-	CASSERGDRSSGNTIYF	TGTGCCAGCAGCGAGAGAGGAGACAGGAGCTCTGGAAACACCATATATTTT
TRBV19	TRBJ2-2	many	-	CASSIIPEVELFF	TGTGCCAGTAGTATAATCCCGGAGGTAGAGCTGTTTTTT
TRBV7-2	TRBJ1-2	few	-	CASSLPKVSARANYGYTF	TGTGCCAGCAGCTTACCCAAAGTTAGCGCGCGGGCTAACTATGGCTACACCTTC
TRBV5-8	TRBJ1-1	-	-	CASSLSRGQPNTEAFF	TGTGCCAGCAGCTTGTCTAGGGGACAACCGAACACTGAAGCTTTCTTT
TRBV7-2	TRBJ2-2	-	TRBD1	CASSFGQGSTGELFF	TGTGCCAGCAGCTTCGGACAGGGGAGCACCGGGGAGCTGTTTTTT
TRBV10-2	TRBJ1-5	-	-	CASSEKIGVQPQHF	TGCGCCAGCAGTGAGAAGATCGGGGTTCAGCCCCAGCATTTT
TRBV5-1	TRBJ2-5	-	TRBD1	CASRSTGGQETQYF	TGCGCCAGCAGATCCACAGGGGGGCAAGAGACCCAGTACTTC
TRBV18	TRBJ2-1	-	TRBD2	CASSPGLADNEQFF	TGTGCCAGCTCACCAGGACTAGCGGACAATGAGCAGTTCTTC
TRBV4-1	TRBJ1-4	-	-	CASSPREVGGEKLFF	TGCGCCAGCAGCCCCCGTGAGGTCGGTGGTGAAAAACTGTTTTTT
TRBV15	TRBJ2-7	-	TRBD1	CATSRDERQGYEQYF	TGTGCCACCAGCAGAGATGAGAGACAGGGGTACGAGCAGTACTTC
TRBV5-8	TRBJ2-1	-	TRBD2	CASSLGIQTSGRIF	TGTGCCAGCAGCTTGGGGATACAAACTAGCGGGAGGATCTTC